This TCR beta chain was recovered during a study of blood T cell repertoires in COVID-19. The overall study: Researchers got acute and convalescent COVID-19 samples from the United States, Italy and Spain. Sample material is recorded as cDNA or gDNA derived from T cells, B-cell-depleted T cells, or PBMCs.

Source study methods: From reference gene primer amplification, estimates of nucleated cell counts were derived. The method was immunoSEQ multiplex PCR; TCRdb's version includes in-frame clones alone and lacks a portion of them. The V and J calls and the clone size are those of that table, but D and trimming were determined from the DNA. Among some 100,000 clones, under 90% were seen once, and the ten largest hold around 1.5%. The CDR3 is made up of 12 amino acids. CDR1 and CDR2 (germline): MRHNA, SNTAGT. V was trimmed by 2 bases and J by 6 bases, leaving 7 bases between them. This clone has only one observation.

The sample was peripheral blood. The chain couples TRBV6-4 to TRBJ1-2; D gene uncertain. The sequence was obtained from a human donor with active COVID-19. The donor label of this sample is uncertain. CDR3 coding DNA: TGTGCCAGCAGTGACAGAGTAAATGGCTACACCTTC. Protein product: CASSDRVNGYTF.